This T cell receptor (beta chain) was identified in a study of cytomegalovirus exposure and HLA in healthy donors. Use of 60 Vbeta and 13 Jbeta primers characterized the PCR. Authors' analysis steps: The authors later counted roughly 76 million unique TCR beta chains, some 9.9 million of them shared. Profiling relied on immunoSEQ multiplex PCR, and the TCRdb table lists in-frame clones only, not all of them. V, J and clone size were drawn from that table, and D and trimming were deduced from the DNA. The profile shows approximately 190,000 clones, around 84% of them singletons. After removal of 0 bases from V and 7 bases from J, the junction contained 3 bases not matched to a gene. Germline V gene data show CDR1 as SGHRS and CDR2 as YFSETQ. The CDR3 extends over 14 amino acids. Points on this clone: This CDR3 is also generated by other DNA sequences in the sample.

The V call is TRBV5-1, the J call TRBJ1-2; 10 nucleotides agree with TRBD1. The source of this sequence is a woman aged 50 to 60 in good health and CMV-seropositive. Input material: PBMCs. The CDR3 DNA sequence: TGCGCCAGCAGCTTGGGACAGGGGGCATTTGGCTACACCTTC. Translating gives CASSLGQGAFGYTF.